This is a list of T cell receptor beta chains from one sample in a study of T cell repertoires in cytomegalovirus infection. TCRdb re-analysed the reads in MiXCR, keeping a single row per CDR3 protein. There are more than 200,000 distinct CDR3 sequences in the sample; roughly 9% occur only once, and more than 13% lies in the top ten. The specimen sequenced was PBMCs. The receptors were sampled from a human donor in good health (CMV status not recorded). Some clones in this sample may be carry-over from other donors' samples. CDR3s include the opening cysteine and the closing phenylalanine or tryptophan. Fields, in order: J gene, clone size, V gene, CDR3 protein. Expanded clones get a size class; other rows say once, few or many, or leave the size out.

>TRBJ2-2|many|TRBV7-7
CASRKTGSVTGELFF
>TRBJ1-1|many|TRBV7-6
CASSYTGPTEAFF
>TRBJ1-2|few|TRBV20-1
CSIFLVGQSDGYTF
>TRBJ2-7|many|TRBV11-2
CASSLDRRPFYEQYF
>TRBJ2-2|NA|TRBV28
CASRENSGIGELFF
>TRBJ1-6|many|TRBV7-2
CASSPRGQANSPLHF
>TRBJ2-1|few|TRBV11-3
CASSLDGGPYNEQFF
>TRBJ1-1|few|TRBV6-2/TRBV6-3
CASSYSGVHPRQEAFF
>TRBJ1-2|many|TRBV20-1
CSARAGTRDGYTF
>TRBJ1-2|many|TRBV11-2
CASSPTGGGVYGYTF
>TRBJ1-6|many|TRBV7-2
CASSFRDRDNSPLHF
>TRBJ2-7|many|TRBV6-2/TRBV6-3
CASSFLSGTSGGIAYEQYF
>TRBJ1-1|NA|TRBV6-2/TRBV6-3
CASSSVIRVRTEAFF
>TRBJ2-1|many|TRBV7-2
CASSLMGLAGGYNEQFF
>TRBJ2-7|many|TRBV28
CASSSSGIYEQYF
>TRBJ2-1|NA|TRBV7-2
CASSRRPIAGGLDEQFF
>TRBJ1-2|many|TRBV7-2
CASSFGRAGGYTF
>TRBJ2-6|few|TRBV11-2
CASSPLIGGSGANVLTF
>TRBJ1-1|many|TRBV19
CASSIKAVGAEAFF
>TRBJ2-7|few|TRBV4-3
CASSRGTSGSGYEQYF
>TRBJ1-5|many|TRBV19
CASNLGFNSNQPQHF
>TRBJ2-3|many|TRBV7-2
CASSPRTADTQYF
>TRBJ2-1|few|TRBV4-3
CASSQDLGTRAYNEQFF
>TRBJ1-2|many|TRBV14
CASSQEIQNYGYTF
>TRBJ1-2|few|TRBV5-6
CASSLAGMSDYGYTF
>TRBJ2-5|many|TRBV7-2
CASSLGGGRALETQYF
>TRBJ2-4|many|TRBV11-3
CASSQDWVGNIQYF
>TRBJ2-1|many|TRBV25-1
CASSETPGLAGPYNEQFF
>TRBJ2-7|many|TRBV7-9
CASSLKKGTTYEQYF
>TRBJ1-1|many|TRBV7-2
CASSLWAGGLISEAFF
>TRBJ2-7|many|TRBV7-2
CASSFQRQGYEQYF
>TRBJ2-3|NA|TRBV12-3/TRBV12-4
CASSVASTGSTDTQYF
>TRBJ2-5|many|TRBV7-6
CASSLSGVAETQYF
>TRBJ2-7|few|TRBV7-2
CASSSPGLPYEQYF
>TRBJ1-1|many|TRBV29-1
CSVEEGRGEAFF
>TRBJ2-5|many|TRBV7-2
CASSSAGGSGRSPQETQYF
>TRBJ2-5|many|TRBV7-8
CASSRGLQETQYF
>TRBJ2-3|many|TRBV29-1
CSVSPSGADTQYF
>TRBJ2-7|NA|TRBV28
CASSLTGGYYEQYF
>TRBJ1-4|NA|TRBV6-2/TRBV6-3
CASSYSRGQRTTNEKLFF
>TRBJ1-1|many|TRBV10-3
CAISEVANTEAFF
>TRBJ1-5|many|TRBV6-2/TRBV6-3
CASSYPGGFSNQPQHF
>TRBJ1-1|many|TRBV19
CASSPTAGRTEAFF
>TRBJ2-7|NA|TRBV6-5
CASSQDGWSGGQYF
>TRBJ1-1|NA|TRBV20-1
CSATGQWNTEAFF
>TRBJ2-1|NA|TRBV6-6
CASSWGGGAYNEQFF
>TRBJ1-2|few|TRBV29-1
CSVDAGWGYTF
>TRBJ1-6|many|TRBV7-2
CASSLDYNSPLHF
>TRBJ2-1|many|TRBV7-2
CASSLARSWGEQFF